The clone carrying this T cell receptor (beta chain) was counted ten times or more. The target antigen is unknown. The record originates from a study of CD8+CD57+ T cells in acquired aplastic anemia. Study context: Quantities of DNA derived from sorted CD4+ and CD8+ cells averaged around 3.2 ug. Regarding the study as a whole: Statistical testing detected no significant gap in CD8+ Simpson's diversity between patients and controls. Patients and controls had in common approximately 28 CD8+ CDR3 sequences.

The use of genomic DNA as template underpinned the TCR beta VDJ and CDR3 profiling. Each CDR3 protein is one row after TCRdb ran MiXCR on the reads. This table holds 150,000 to 200,000 distinct CDR3 sequences, 48% found once. The CDR3 loop spans 12 amino acids. Germline CDR1 is SNHLY and CDR2 is FYNNEI. The junction had 4 bases not matched to a gene; V was cut back by 9 bases and J by 3 bases. Before being chosen for sequencing, patients had shown CD8+CD57+ cell expansion by flow cytometry. The blood sampling took place in patients who had so far received no therapy. The source is a human donor with aplastic anemia. The chain employs TRBV2 and TRBJ1-1, with 7 bases that match TRBD1. The sequenced sample was sorted CD4+, CD8+, or CD8+CD57+ T cells (not recorded which) from PBMCs. The CDR3 sequence: CARNTGDTEAFF. The DNA for the CDR3 is TGTGCCAGGAATACAGGGGACACTGAAGCTTTCTTT.